Each of the 18 T cell receptor beta chains below was sequenced from the same sample in a study of blood T cell repertoires in COVID-19. Data came from immunoSEQ multiplex PCR; TCRdb stores just in-frame clones and leaves some out. The profile shows some 220,000 clones, around 83% of them singletons. The sequenced sample was peripheral blood. Every receptor here comes from a man aged 45-65 years with active or convalescent COVID-19.

CDR3: CASSLGRTSGSEETQYF. The CDR3 DNA reads as TGCGCCAGCAGCTTGGGCCGTACTAGCGGGAGTGAGGAGACCCAGTACTTC. The chain has TRBV5-1 and TRBJ2-5, with 11 bases aligning to TRBD2. The V gene's germline CDR1 is SGHRS and CDR2 YFSETQ. Trimming took 0 bases from V and 5 from J; bases not matched to a gene: 9. CDR3 length: 17 amino acids.

The rearrangement uses TRBV9 and TRBJ2-6; the D is unclear. V lost 4 bases, J lost 4 bases, and 3 bases lay in between. The CDR3 has 12 residues. Germline V gene sequence: CDR1 SGDLS, CDR2 YYNGEE. CDR3 coding DNA: TGTGCCAGCAGCCCAGGGGCCAACGTCCTGACTTTC. Residues: CASSPGANVLTF. Full variable domain (missing parts from reference TRBV9 and TRBJ2-6): DSGVTQTPKHLITATGQRVTLRCSPRSGDLSVYWYQQSLDQGLQFLIQYYNGEERAKGNILERFSAQQFPDLHSELNLSSLELGDSALYFCASSPGANVLTFGAGSRLTVL.

The rearrangement links TRBV27 to TRBJ2-1, with a weak D call TRBD2 (6 bases). Germline V gene data show CDR1 as MNHEY and CDR2 as SMNVEV (reference sequence). Trimming took off 5 bases at V and 4 bases at J, with 15 bases between the two ends. There are 15 residues in the CDR3. CDR3 coding DNA: TGTGCCAGCAGTCCCCGCGCCGGGGGTTACAATGAGCAGTTCTTC. Its translation: CASSPRAGGYNEQFF.

V is TRBV2 and J is TRBJ2-7; D possibly corresponds to TRBD2 (5 bases). CDR3 size: 15 residues. Germline assignment: CDR1 SNHLY and CDR2 FYNNEI. The V end was cut by 6 bases, the J end by 0 bases, with 15 bases between. In nucleotides, the CDR3 is TGTGCCAGCAGAGAGGGTCTCGTGGGCTCCTACGAGCAGTACGTC. This sequence encodes CASREGLVGSYEQYV.

The chain carries TRBV2 and TRBJ1-1; a possible D gene is TRBD1 (6 bases). Trimming took 7 bases from V and 1 from J, leaving 19 bases between them. Germline CDR1 and CDR2: SNHLY and FYNNEI. The CDR3 covers 16 residues. CDR3 DNA sequence: TGTGCCAGCATGAGACAGGAGCCCCAAACGAACACTGAAGCTTTCTTT. Translating it yields CASMRQEPQTNTEAFF.

The chain uses TRBV5-1 and TRBJ2-3; TRBD1 matches 7 bases. The trim removed 0 bases at V and 5 bases at J, leaving 3 bases unmatched. The CDR3 loop spans 14 amino acids. CDR1 and CDR2 from the germline V gene are SGHRS and YFSETQ. The CDR3 protein is CASSLASGGDTQYF. The CDR3 nucleotides are TGCGCCAGCAGCTTGGCGTCAGGGGGAGATACGCAGTATTTT. The full variable domain, completed using reference TRBV5-1 and TRBJ2-3, is KAGVTQTPRYLIKTRGQQVTLSCSPISGHRSVSWYQQTPGQGLQFLFEYFSETQRNKGNFPGRFSGRQFSNSRSEMNVSTLELGDSALYLCASSLASGGDTQYFGPGTRLTVL.

This chain connects TRBV7-2 to TRBJ1-5; 7 bases agree with TRBD1. V was pared by 0 bases and J by 0 bases, with 5 bases of the junction left unmatched. The CDR3 extends over 17 amino acids. Germline-derived CDR1 and CDR2 are SGHTA and FQGNSA. The CDR3 region is CASSLARGPYSNQPQHF. The CDR3 DNA follows: TGTGCCAGCAGCTTAGCGAGGGGGCCCTATAGCAATCAGCCCCAGCATTTT.

The V and J genes are TRBV7-9 and TRBJ2-2; D unresolved. Germline assignment: CDR1 SEHNR and CDR2 FQNEAQ (reference sequence). The CDR3 length is 13 residues. V was pared by 1 base and J by 5 bases, with 5 bases between. CDR3: CASSLVQTGELFF. As DNA, the CDR3 is TGTGCCAGCAGCTTAGTTCAGACCGGGGAGCTGTTTTTT.

The chain employs TRBV27 and TRBJ2-7; 10 nucleotides agree with TRBD1. J gave up 4 bases and V 6 bases, and 15 bases lay outside the gene matches. CDR3 length: 17 residues. Germline loops: CDR1 MNHEY, CDR2 SMNVEV (reference sequence). CDR3 loop: CASRDMFRRTGGYEQYF. CDR3 DNA: TGTGCCAGCAGGGACATGTTTCGACGGACAGGGGGGTACGAGCAGTACTTC.

Comment on this clone: Other nucleotide sequences from this sample produce the same CDR3. The rearrangement uses TRBV5-1 and TRBJ2-2; D is possibly TRBD1 (5 bases). This CDR3 spans 15 amino acids. V was shortened by 0 bases and J by 2 bases, with 8 bases between the two germline ends. Germline V gene data show CDR1 as SGHRS and CDR2 as YFSETQ. CDR3 bases: TGCGCCAGCAGCTTGGGACAGCCTAACACCGGGGAGCTGTTTTTT. Its protein is CASSLGQPNTGELFF.

The chain combines TRBV7-3 with TRBJ2-2; 9 bases align to TRBD2. This CDR3 region has 19 residues. Per the germline V gene, CDR1 is SGHTA and CDR2 is FQGTGA. Trimming removed 0 bases from V and 0 bases from J; junction bases left unmatched: 8. CDR3 residues: CASSLTVSSGETNTGELFF. The CDR3 DNA reads TGTGCCAGCAGCTTAACGGTATCTAGCGGGGAAACGAACACCGGGGAGCTGTTTTTT.

This clone was detected only once. The gene calls are TRBV25-1 and TRBJ1-1, with TRBD1 matching 7 bases. V dropped 3 bases and J dropped 4; count of bases not matched to a gene: 2. Germline V gene data show CDR1 as MGHDK and CDR2 as SYGVNS. This CDR3 spans 13 amino acids. The CDR3 protein is CASSDQGGTEAFF. CDR3 DNA: TGTGCCAGCAGTGACCAGGGGGGCACTGAAGCTTTCTTT.

The V and J genes are TRBV2 and TRBJ2-1; 11 bases align to TRBD2. This CDR3 has 16 residues. Germline V gives CDR1 SNHLY, CDR2 FYNNEI. Unmatched junction bases numbered 8, after V lost 6 bases and J lost 4 bases. The CDR3 sequence is CASRTLAGGLYNEQFF. In nucleotides, the CDR3 is TGTGCCAGCAGGACGCTAGCGGGGGGTCTATACAATGAGCAGTTCTTC.

This chain connects TRBV18 to TRBJ2-5, with unresolved D. The CDR3 has 14 residues. Per the germline V gene, CDR1 is KGHSH and CDR2 is LQKENI. V lost 0 bases, J lost 5 bases, and 10 bases lay in between. CDR3 residues: CASSPPARLETQYF. The CDR3 DNA follows: TGTGCCAGCTCACCACCGGCTAGATTGGAGACCCAGTACTTC.

J is TRBJ2-2 and V is TRBV9, with D unresolved. The CDR3 loop spans 14 amino acids. Germline V lookup: CDR1 SGDLS, CDR2 YYNGEE. Trimming took off 3 bases at V and 4 bases at J, with 10 bases between the two ends. The DNA for the CDR3 is TGTGCCAGCAGCGCCGTTAGAGGCACCGGGGAGCTGTTTTTT. Translation: CASSAVRGTGELFF.

V is TRBV5-1 and J is TRBJ2-2; 7 nucleotides align to TRBD1. The trim removed 4 bases at V and 1 base at J, leaving 7 bases unmatched. The V gene's germline CDR1 is SGHRS and CDR2 YFSETQ. The CDR3 spans 16 residues. CDR3 region: CASSPQGIGNTGELFF. CDR3 coding DNA: TGCGCCAGCAGCCCACAGGGGATAGGGAACACCGGGGAGCTGTTTTTT.

V usage is TRBV7-9 and J usage is TRBJ1-3; TRBD1 agrees at 7 bases. Germline V CDR1 and CDR2: SEHNR, FQNEAQ (reference sequence). J gave up 2 bases and V 5 bases, and 6 bases lay outside the gene matches. The CDR3 covers 15 residues. The CDR3 here is CASSHLQGAGNTIYF. The CDR3, as DNA: TGTGCCAGCAGCCACCTTCAGGGGGCTGGAAACACCATATATTTT. Full variable domain (remainder filled in from reference TRBV7-9 and TRBJ1-3): DTGVSQNPRHKITKRGQNVTFRCDPISEHNRLYWYRQTLGQGPEFLTYFQNEAQLEKSRLLSDRFSAERPKGSFSTLEIQRTEQGDSAMYLCASSHLQGAGNTIYFGEGSWLTVV.

The V gene is TRBV19, the J gene TRBJ2-3; 8 nucleotides line up with TRBD2. The CDR3 is 16 amino acids. J lost 2 bases, V lost 5 bases, and 9 bases had no gene match. Germline V lookup: CDR1 LNHDA, CDR2 SQIVND (reference sequence). The chain's CDR3 is CASSSFSGRATDTQYF. The CDR3 DNA is TGTGCCAGTAGTTCATTCAGCGGGAGAGCCACAGATACGCAGTATTTT.